Listed below are T cell receptor beta chains from one sample, sequenced in a study of shared clonotypes between healthy human individuals. Generated by immunoSEQ multiplex PCR, the TCRdb table keeps only in-frame clones and is missing some. Here the sample spans about 600,000 clones, around 95% being singletons. Sequenced sample: naive CD8+ T cells sorted from blood. The receptors originated from a woman in her 30s in good health. CDR3s include the opening cysteine and the closing phenylalanine or tryptophan. Fields, in order: V gene, D gene, J gene, clone size, CDR3 DNA, CDR3 protein. A D gene is named only where the DNA matches it firmly. A clone size is listed for some rows: how often the clone was seen (once, few, many), or a class if it is expanded.

TRBV5-1	.	TRBJ2-7	.	TGCGCCAGCAGCAAGGGACGAAACAATGCCTACGAGCAGTACTTC	CASSKGRNNAYEQYF
TRBV13	TRBD2	TRBJ2-1	.	TGTGCCAGCAGCTCAGCGGGAGGGCCGCACAATGAGCAGTTCTTC	CASSSAGGPHNEQFF
TRBV18	.	TRBJ1-4	.	TGTGCCAGCTCACCAACTTCGGACGTTAATGAAAAACTGTTTTTT	CASSPTSDVNEKLFF
TRBV19	TRBD1	TRBJ1-5	few	TGTGCCAGTACCGCAGGGGGGACGCCCCAGCATTTT	CASTAGGTPQHF
TRBV7-9	.	TRBJ2-7	.	TGTGCCAGCAGCTTTTCTGGTACCTACGAGCAGTACTTC	CASSFSGTYEQYF
TRBV5-5	TRBD1	TRBJ2-7	once	TGTGCCAGCAGCTGGACAGGGGGTAATAACTACGAGCAGTACTTC	CASSWTGGNNYEQYF
TRBV29-1	.	TRBJ1-2	.	TGCAGCGTTGAAGGACCACAGGGTGAAGGCTACACCTTC	CSVEGPQGEGYTF
TRBV20-1	.	TRBJ2-1	.	TGCAGTGCCCGAGAGGGCCCTGAGCAGTTCTTC	CSAREGPEQFF
TRBV28	.	TRBJ2-7	.	TGTGCCAGCAGTTTAGCCCACAGCTACGAGCAGTACTTC	CASSLAHSYEQYF
TRBV28	.	TRBJ2-5	.	TGTGCCAGCAGTTTCGTCAGATATCAAGAGACCCAGTACTTC	CASSFVRYQETQYF
TRBV28	.	TRBJ2-7	.	TGTGCCAGCAGTTTGAGCCGAACCTACGAGCAGTACTTC	CASSLSRTYEQYF
TRBV30	.	TRBJ1-1	.	TGTGCCTGGGTTACGGGGGCAGGATTAAACACTGAAGCTTTCTTT	CAWVTGAGLNTEAFF
TRBV7-9	TRBD1	TRBJ2-7	.	TGTGCCAGCAGCCGAACCAGGGGGACAGTCTCCTACGAGCAGTACTTC	CASSRTRGTVSYEQYF
TRBV25-1	.	TRBJ2-7	.	TGTGCCACCTATCGGGGGTTCCGCCAGGGGGGCCACGAGCAGTACTTC	CATYRGFRQGGHEQYF
TRBV13	.	TRBJ1-2	.	TGTGCCAGCAGCTTCGGCCTGGCGGCTAACTATGGCTACACCTTC	CASSFGLAANYGYTF
TRBV5-1	TRBD2	TRBJ2-5	.	TGCGCCAGCAGCGACGGACTAGCGGAAGAGACCCAGTACTTC	CASSDGLAEETQYF
TRBV28	.	TRBJ2-6	.	TGTGCCAGCTACAGACAGGCAAGCCTAAGCGGCTCTGGGGCCAACGTCCTGACTTTC	CASYRQASLSGSGANVLTF
TRBV30	.	TRBJ2-7	.	TGTGCCTGGAGGGGGGGCGGCTCCTACGAGCAGTACTTC	CAWRGGGSYEQYF
TRBV5-6	TRBD1	TRBJ2-3	.	TGTGCCAGCAGCTTGGCCCTGGGACAGGGGGCCGCAGTTTTAGATACGCAGTATTTT	CASSLALGQGAAVLDTQYF
TRBV19	TRBD2	TRBJ2-1	.	TGTGCCAGTAGTGCATCGGGACTAGCGGGAAACGCAGAGTTCTTC	CASSASGLAGNAEFF
TRBV7-9	.	TRBJ1-1	.	TGTGCCAGCAGCTTAGCGGGAATGAACACTGAAGCTTTCTTT	CASSLAGMNTEAFF
TRBV28	TRBD2	TRBJ2-2	.	TGTGCCAGCAGTCTCGGACTAGCGGGAGTTGTCGGGGAGCTGTTTTTT	CASSLGLAGVVGELFF
TRBV27	TRBD1	TRBJ1-1	.	TGTGCCAGCAGTCCGACAGGGAGAGTGAGGGACACTGAAGCTTTCTTT	CASSPTGRVRDTEAFF
TRBV4-1	.	TRBJ2-1	.	TGCGCCAGCAGCCGAGACGGGAGTTGGAACAATGAGCAGTTCTTC	CASSRDGSWNNEQFF
TRBV2	.	TRBJ2-1	.	TGTGCCAGCAGTGGATCCCACCGTACGTACAATGAGCAGTTCTTC	CASSGSHRTYNEQFF
TRBV4-1	.	TRBJ1-1	.	TGCGCCAGCAGCCAGGGGGTGCAGAACACTGAAGCTTTCTTT	CASSQGVQNTEAFF
TRBV6-1	.	TRBJ1-2	.	TGTGCCAGCAAAGGGGGGGACTATGGCTACACCTTC	CASKGGDYGYTF
TRBV7-9	.	TRBJ1-2	.	TGTGCCAGCAGCCGACCGTACTCCTATGGCTACACCTTC	CASSRPYSYGYTF
TRBV29-1	.	TRBJ2-7	once	TGCAGCGTTGGGGGCCTGAAGCGCTCCGCTAGCGAGCAGTACTTC	CSVGGLKRSASEQYF
TRBV27	.	TRBJ2-2	.	TGTGCCAGCCTTAGTAGGACCGGGGAGCTGTTTTTT	CASLSRTGELFF
TRBV5-8	.	TRBJ1-1	.	TGTGCCAGCTTTCTCCGGGTCGCAGAAGCTTTCTTT	CASFLRVAEAFF
TRBV9	TRBD2	TRBJ2-7	.	TGTGCCAGCAGCGTAGCTAGCGGGCACTACGAGCAGTACTTC	CASSVASGHYEQYF
TRBV5-6	.	TRBJ2-7	.	TGTGCCAGCAGCTTTCAATCGGACCCCTACGAGCAGTACTTC	CASSFQSDPYEQYF
TRBV4-1	TRBD2	TRBJ2-7	.	TGCGCCAGCAGCCAAGTACTAGCGGGGGCCTACGAGCAGTACTTC	CASSQVLAGAYEQYF
TRBV7-9	TRBD2	TRBJ2-7	.	TGTGCCAGCAGCTTAATTTCCGGGAGGTTTTCCTACGAGCAGTACTTC	CASSLISGRFSYEQYF
TRBV28	.	TRBJ1-5	.	TGTGCCAGCAGTTTGCCCGCGGTCCATCAGCCCCAGCATTTT	CASSLPAVHQPQHF
TRBV27	.	TRBJ2-7	.	TGTGCCAGCAGTTTAGGGGGCCCCAGAGGCGAGCAGTACTTC	CASSLGGPRGEQYF
TRBV15	TRBD1	TRBJ2-2	.	TGTGCCACCAGCAGAGTTACAGGGGACCTCGCGAACACCGGGGAGCTGTTTTTT	CATSRVTGDLANTGELFF
TRBV28	TRBD1	TRBJ1-5	.	TGTGCCAGCAGTTCGGACAGGCTTGGGGCACAAAATCAGCCCCAGCATTTT	CASSSDRLGAQNQPQHF
TRBV7-9	.	TRBJ1-4	once	TGTGCCAGCAGCACACCGGGACGGGCTAATGAAAAACTGTTTTTT	CASSTPGRANEKLFF
TRBV27	.	TRBJ2-6	.	TGTGCCAGCAGTTTAGTGGGTTTAGGGACCTCTGGGGCCAACGTCCTGACTTTC	CASSLVGLGTSGANVLTF
TRBV4-2	.	TRBJ2-3	.	TGTGCCAGCAGCCAAGAACTTTCTGTTAGCACAGATACGCAGTATTTT	CASSQELSVSTDTQYF
TRBV4-1	.	TRBJ1-1	few	TGCGCCAGCAGCCGAGGGACGGTGGGTGAAGCTTTCTTT	CASSRGTVGEAFF
TRBV23-1	.	TRBJ2-3	.	TGCGCCAGCAGTCAATCGCCCCTAGCGGATACGCAGTATTTT	CASSQSPLADTQYF
TRBV19	.	TRBJ1-2	.	TGTGCCAGTAGTATACTCGCGGATTCGAGCTATGGCTACACCTTC	CASSILADSSYGYTF
TRBV5-6	TRBD1	TRBJ2-7	.	TGTGCCAGCAGCGGGGACAGCGGCGCCTACGAGCAGTACTTC	CASSGDSGAYEQYF
TRBV27	.	TRBJ1-1	.	TGTGCCAGCAGTCCCGTCTACTTCACTGAAGCTTTCTTT	CASSPVYFTEAFF
TRBV11-1	TRBD1	TRBJ2-1	.	TGTGCCAGCAGCTTAGGACAGGGGGCGCGAATTGAGCAGTTCTTC	CASSLGQGARIEQFF
TRBV11-2	.	TRBJ2-5	.	TGTGCCAGCAGCGATTGGCCCCCTGAGACCCAGTACTTC	CASSDWPPETQYF
TRBV10-2	.	TRBJ1-2	once	TGCGCCAGCAGTGAGCCACTACAGGGATCCTATGGCTACACCTTC	CASSEPLQGSYGYTF
TRBV4-2	TRBD2	TRBJ2-5	once	TGTGCCAGCAGCCAATTGACAGCGGGAGGAGGAGAGACCCAGTACTTC	CASSQLTAGGGETQYF
TRBV2	.	TRBJ1-4	.	TGTGCCAGCCGACCCCCGGGGGAGCTTGAAAAACTGTTTTTT	CASRPPGELEKLFF
TRBV29-1	TRBD1	TRBJ2-7	.	TGCAGCGTTGACTTTAGCGGACAGGGGCCCTTCTACGAGCAGTACTTC	CSVDFSGQGPFYEQYF
TRBV2	.	TRBJ1-5	few	TGTGCCAGCAGTGAATCGCTTGGGGGTCAGCCCCAGCATTTT	CASSESLGGQPQHF